One sample yielded the 6 T cell receptor beta chains listed below, sequenced in a study of T cells after yellow fever vaccination. TCRdb analysed the 5' RACE reads with MiXCR anew, one entry per CDR3 protein. The sample lists about 140,000 distinct CDR3 sequences, 7.7% occurring once. Material: CD4+ T cells sorted from PBMCs, obtained 5 days after the yellow fever booster vaccination. Receptors originate from a man aged 25 to 45 who received the YFV17D yellow fever vaccine.

Ten or more counts support this clonotype. This sequence joins TRBV20-1 and TRBJ2-1; 8 bases are shared with TRBD2. CDR1 DFQATT and CDR2 SNEGSKA come from the germline V gene (reference sequence). After removal of 6 bases from V and 7 bases from J, the junction contained 5 bases not matched to a gene. This CDR3 contains 12 residues. DNA for the CDR3: TGCAGTGCAGCCCGGGAGGGTAATGAGCAGTTCTTC. It translates to CSAAREGNEQFF.

The sample holds many counts of this clonotype. V is TRBV9 and J is TRBJ2-3; 9 bases align to TRBD2. CDR1 and CDR2 from the germline V gene are SGDLS and YYNGEE. V dropped 4 bases and J dropped 6; count of bases not matched to a gene: 12. There are 16 residues in the CDR3. The chain's CDR3 is CASSPRGLAGRDTQYF. In DNA, the CDR3 is TGTGCCAGCAGCCCCAGGGGCCTAGCGGGGCGGGATACGCAGTATTTT.

This clonotype was seen ten or more times. V usage is TRBV6-2 or TRBV6-3 and J usage is TRBJ2-3; 14 positions match TRBD2. CDR3 size: 15 residues. Looked up from germline, CDR1 is MNHEY and CDR2 is SVGEGT. CDR3 sequence reads: CAASGLAGGRGTQYF. For the CDR3, the DNA is TGTGCTGCGTCCGGACTAGCGGGAGGCCGGGGTACGCAGTATTTT.

This clonotype was seen many times. This chain joins TRBV5-1 and TRBJ2-3; 14 positions agree with TRBD2. There are 16 residues in the CDR3. Germline-derived CDR1 and CDR2 are SGHRS and YFSETQ. Trimming at V came to 3 bases and at J to 6 bases, leaving 6 bases not matched to a gene. The CDR3 DNA is TGCGCCAGCAGCTCCGGGACTAGCGGGAGAGCGGATACGCAGTATTTT. The encoded protein is CASSSGTSGRADTQYF.

This clonotype was seen repeatedly, ten times or more. The chain joins TRBV7-2 to TRBJ2-3; D gene uncertain. Per the germline V gene, CDR1 is SGHTA and CDR2 is FQGNSA. This CDR3 contains 14 residues. Between the trimmed V and J ends, which lost 11 bases and 2 bases, there was a span of 17 bases. CDR3 nucleotides: TGTGCCTCCGCAATCCGGGTCAACACAGATACGCAGTATTTT. Translated, it gives CASAIRVNTDTQYF.

This clonotype was seen many times. CDR3 region: CASSRTSGVTDTQYF. The CDR3 bases are TGTGCCAGCAGCCGGACTAGCGGAGTTACAGATACGCAGTATTTT. The chain combines TRBV7-2 with TRBJ2-3; 10 bases line up with TRBD2. This CDR3 spans 15 amino acids. The J segment lost 3 bases and the V segment lost 5 bases, leaving 5 bases of the junction unmatched. Germline CDR1 is SGHTA and CDR2 is FQGNSA.